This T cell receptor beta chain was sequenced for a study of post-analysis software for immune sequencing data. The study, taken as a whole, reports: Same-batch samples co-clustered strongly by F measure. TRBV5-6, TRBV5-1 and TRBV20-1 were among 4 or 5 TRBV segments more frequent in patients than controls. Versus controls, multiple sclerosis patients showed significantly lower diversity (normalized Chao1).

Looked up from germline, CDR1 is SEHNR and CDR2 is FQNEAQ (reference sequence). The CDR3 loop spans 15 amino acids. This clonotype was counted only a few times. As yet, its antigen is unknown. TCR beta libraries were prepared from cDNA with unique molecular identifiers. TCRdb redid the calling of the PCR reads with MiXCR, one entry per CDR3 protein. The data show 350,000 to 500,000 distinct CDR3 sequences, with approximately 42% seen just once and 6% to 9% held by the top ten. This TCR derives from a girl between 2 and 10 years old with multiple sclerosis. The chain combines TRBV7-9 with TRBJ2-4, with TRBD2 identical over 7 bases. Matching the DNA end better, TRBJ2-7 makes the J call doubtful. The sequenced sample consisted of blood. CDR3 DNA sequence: TGTGCCAGCAGCTTAGGTCCGGGAGGTTTGGACGAGCAGTACTTC. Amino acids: CASSLGPGGLDEQYF.